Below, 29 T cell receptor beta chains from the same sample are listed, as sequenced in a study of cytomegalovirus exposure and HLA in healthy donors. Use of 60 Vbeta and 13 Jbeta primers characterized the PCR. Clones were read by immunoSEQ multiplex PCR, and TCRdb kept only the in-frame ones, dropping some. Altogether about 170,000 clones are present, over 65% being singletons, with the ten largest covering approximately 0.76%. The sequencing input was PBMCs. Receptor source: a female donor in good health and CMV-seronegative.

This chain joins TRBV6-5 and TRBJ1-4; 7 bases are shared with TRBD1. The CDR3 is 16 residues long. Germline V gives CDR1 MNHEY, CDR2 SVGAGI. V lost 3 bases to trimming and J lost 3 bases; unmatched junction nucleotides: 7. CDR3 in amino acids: CASSYGNRGANEKLFF. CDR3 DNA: TGTGCCAGCAGTTATGGCAACAGGGGTGCTAATGAAAAACTGTTTTTT.

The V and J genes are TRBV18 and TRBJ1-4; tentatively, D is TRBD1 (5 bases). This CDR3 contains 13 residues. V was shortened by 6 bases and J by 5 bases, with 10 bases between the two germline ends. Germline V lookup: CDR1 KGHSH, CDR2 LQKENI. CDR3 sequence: CASSLGPNEKLFF. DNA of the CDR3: TGTGCCAGCTCCCTGGGGCCCAATGAAAAACTGTTTTTT.

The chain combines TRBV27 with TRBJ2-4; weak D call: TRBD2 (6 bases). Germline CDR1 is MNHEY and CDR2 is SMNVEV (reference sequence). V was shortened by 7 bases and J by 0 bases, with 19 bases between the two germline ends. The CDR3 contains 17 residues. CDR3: CASTNKERVLAKNIQYF. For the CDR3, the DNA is TGTGCCAGCACTAACAAAGAGCGGGTACTAGCCAAAAACATTCAGTACTTC.

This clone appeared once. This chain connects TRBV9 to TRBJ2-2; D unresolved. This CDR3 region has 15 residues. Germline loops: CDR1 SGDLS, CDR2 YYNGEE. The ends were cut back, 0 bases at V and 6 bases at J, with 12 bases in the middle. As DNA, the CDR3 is TGTGCCAGCAGCGTAGTCAGTGGAGAGTCCGGGGAGCTGTTTTTT. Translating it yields CASSVVSGESGELFF.

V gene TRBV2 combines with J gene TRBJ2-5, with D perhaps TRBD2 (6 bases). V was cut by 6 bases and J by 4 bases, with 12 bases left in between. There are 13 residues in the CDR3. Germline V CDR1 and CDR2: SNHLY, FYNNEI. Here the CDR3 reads CASRWDGGETQYF. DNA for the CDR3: TGTGCCAGCAGATGGGACGGGGGAGAGACCCAGTACTTC. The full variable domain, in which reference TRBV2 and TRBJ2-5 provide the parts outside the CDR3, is EPEVTQTPSHQVTQMGQEVILRCVPISNHLYFYWYRQILGQKVEFLVSFYNNEISEKSEIFDDQFSVERPDGSNFTLKIRSTKLEDSAMYFCASRWDGGETQYFGPGTRLLVL.

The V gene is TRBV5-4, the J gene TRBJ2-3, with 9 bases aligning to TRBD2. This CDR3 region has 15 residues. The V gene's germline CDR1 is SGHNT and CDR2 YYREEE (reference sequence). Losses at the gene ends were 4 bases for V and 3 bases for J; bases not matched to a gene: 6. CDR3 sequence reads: CASSARGGLTDTQYF. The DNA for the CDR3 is TGTGCCAGCAGCGCGCGGGGGGGCTTAACAGATACGCAGTATTTT.

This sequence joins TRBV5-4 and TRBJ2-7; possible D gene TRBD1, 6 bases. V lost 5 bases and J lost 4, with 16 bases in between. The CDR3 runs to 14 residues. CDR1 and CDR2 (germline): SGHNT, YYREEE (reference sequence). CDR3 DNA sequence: TGTGCCAGCAGTCCGGGACAAGAGCCATACGAGCAGTACTTC. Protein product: CASSPGQEPYEQYF.

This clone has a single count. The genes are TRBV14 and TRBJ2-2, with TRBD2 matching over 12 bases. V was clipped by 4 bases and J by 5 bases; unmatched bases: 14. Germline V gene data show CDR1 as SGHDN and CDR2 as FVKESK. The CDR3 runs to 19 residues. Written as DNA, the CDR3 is TGTGCCAGCAGCCGACTCTCAACGGGACTAGCGGGTAGGACCGGGGAGCTGTTTTTT. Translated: CASSRLSTGLAGRTGELFF.

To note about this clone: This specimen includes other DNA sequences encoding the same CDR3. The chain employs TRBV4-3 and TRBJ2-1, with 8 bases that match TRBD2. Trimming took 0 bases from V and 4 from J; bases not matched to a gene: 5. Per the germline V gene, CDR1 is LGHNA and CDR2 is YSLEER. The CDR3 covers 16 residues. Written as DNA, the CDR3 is TGCGCCAGCAGCCAAGATCCAGCGGGAGCTTACAATGAGCAGTTCTTC. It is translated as CASSQDPAGAYNEQFF.

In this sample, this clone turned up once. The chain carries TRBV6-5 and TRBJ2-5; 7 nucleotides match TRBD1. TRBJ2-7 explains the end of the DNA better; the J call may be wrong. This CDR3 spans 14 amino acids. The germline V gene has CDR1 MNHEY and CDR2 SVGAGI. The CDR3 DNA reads TGTGCCAGCAGTTATCGCGGACAGGCCTACGAGCAGTACTTC. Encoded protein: CASSYRGQAYEQYF.

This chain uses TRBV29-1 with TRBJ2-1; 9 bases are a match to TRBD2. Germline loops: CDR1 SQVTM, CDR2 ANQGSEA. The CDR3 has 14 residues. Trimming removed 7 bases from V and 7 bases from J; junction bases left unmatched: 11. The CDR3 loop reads CSASGTSSGNEQFF. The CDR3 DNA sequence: TGCAGCGCCTCCGGGACTAGCTCTGGTAATGAGCAGTTCTTC.

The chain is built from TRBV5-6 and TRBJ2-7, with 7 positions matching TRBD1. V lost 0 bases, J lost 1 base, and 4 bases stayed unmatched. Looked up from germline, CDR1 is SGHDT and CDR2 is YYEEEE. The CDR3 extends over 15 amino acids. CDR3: CASSLARGQSYEQYF. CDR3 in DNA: TGTGCCAGCAGCTTGGCCAGGGGACAGTCCTACGAGCAGTACTTC.

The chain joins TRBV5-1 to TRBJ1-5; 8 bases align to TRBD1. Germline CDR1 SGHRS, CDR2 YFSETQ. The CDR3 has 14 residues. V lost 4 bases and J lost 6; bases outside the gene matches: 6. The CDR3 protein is CASSPGTGSQPQHF. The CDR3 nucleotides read TGCGCCAGCAGCCCCGGGACAGGTTCTCAGCCCCAGCATTTT.

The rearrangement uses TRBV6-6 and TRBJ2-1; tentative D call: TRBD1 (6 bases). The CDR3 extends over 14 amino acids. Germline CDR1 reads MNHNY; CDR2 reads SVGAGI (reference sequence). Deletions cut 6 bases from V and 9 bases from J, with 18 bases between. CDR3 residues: CASRGVPQGAEQFF. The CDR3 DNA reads TGTGCCAGCAGGGGGGTCCCACAGGGAGCTGAGCAGTTCTTC.

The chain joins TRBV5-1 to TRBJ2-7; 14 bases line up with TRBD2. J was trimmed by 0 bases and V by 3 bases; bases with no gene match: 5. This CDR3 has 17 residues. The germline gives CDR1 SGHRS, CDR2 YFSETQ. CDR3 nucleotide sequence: TGCGCCAGCAGCTCGGGACTAGCGGGGGAGAGCTCCTACGAGCAGTACTTC. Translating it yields CASSSGLAGESSYEQYF.

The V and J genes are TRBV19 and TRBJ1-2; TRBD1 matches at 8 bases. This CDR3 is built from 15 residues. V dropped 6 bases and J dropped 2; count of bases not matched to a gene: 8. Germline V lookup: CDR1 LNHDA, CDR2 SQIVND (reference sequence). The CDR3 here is CASSPLDRENYGYTF. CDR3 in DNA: TGTGCCAGTAGCCCTTTGGACAGGGAAAACTATGGCTACACCTTC.

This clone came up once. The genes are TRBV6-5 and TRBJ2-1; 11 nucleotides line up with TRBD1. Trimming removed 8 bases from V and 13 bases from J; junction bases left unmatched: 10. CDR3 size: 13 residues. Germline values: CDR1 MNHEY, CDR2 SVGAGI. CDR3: CASGRGQGVSQFF. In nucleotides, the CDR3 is TGTGCCAGCGGGAGGGGACAGGGGGTGAGTCAGTTCTTC.

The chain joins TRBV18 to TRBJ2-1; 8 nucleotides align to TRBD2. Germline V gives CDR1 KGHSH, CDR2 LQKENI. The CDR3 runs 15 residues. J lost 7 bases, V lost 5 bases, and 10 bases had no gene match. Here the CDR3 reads CASSGLASGSNEQFF. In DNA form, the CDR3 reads TGTGCCAGCTCAGGTTTGGCTAGCGGGTCTAATGAGCAGTTCTTC.

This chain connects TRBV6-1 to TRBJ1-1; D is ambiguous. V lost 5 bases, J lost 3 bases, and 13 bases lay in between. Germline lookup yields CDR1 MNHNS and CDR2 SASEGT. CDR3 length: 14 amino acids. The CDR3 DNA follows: TGTGCCAGCAGTCGACCAGGTGGGTACACTGAAGCTTTCTTT. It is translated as CASSRPGGYTEAFF.

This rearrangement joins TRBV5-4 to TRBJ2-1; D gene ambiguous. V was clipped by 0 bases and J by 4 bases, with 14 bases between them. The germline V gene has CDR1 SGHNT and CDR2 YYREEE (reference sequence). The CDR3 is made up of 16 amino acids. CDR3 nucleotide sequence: TGTGCCAGCAGCTTGGACTTGGCTGAGGCTTACAATGAGCAGTTCTTC. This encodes CASSLDLAEAYNEQFF.

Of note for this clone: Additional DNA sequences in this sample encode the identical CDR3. Written as DNA, the CDR3 is TGCGCCAGCTCTCCCCGGGGGGGGACCGAATCCTACGAGCAGTACTTC. Amino acids: CASSPRGGTESYEQYF. The chain couples TRBV5-1 to TRBJ2-7, with 8 bases fitting TRBD2. After removal of 7 bases from V and 1 base from J, the junction contained 13 bases not matched to a gene. The germline V gene encodes CDR1 SGHRS and CDR2 YFSETQ. The CDR3 contains 16 residues.

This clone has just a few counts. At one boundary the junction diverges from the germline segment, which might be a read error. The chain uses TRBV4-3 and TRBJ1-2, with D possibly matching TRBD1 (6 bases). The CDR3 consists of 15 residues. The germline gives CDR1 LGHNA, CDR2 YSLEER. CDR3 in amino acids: CASTQVGRGQVPYTF. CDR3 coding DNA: TGCGCCAGCACCCAAGTAGGCAGGGGCCAAGTTCCGTACACCTTC.

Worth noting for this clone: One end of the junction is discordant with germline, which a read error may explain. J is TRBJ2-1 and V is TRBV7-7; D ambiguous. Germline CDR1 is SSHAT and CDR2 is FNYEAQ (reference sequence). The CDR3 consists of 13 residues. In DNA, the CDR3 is TGTGCTAGCAGCTTGGGCGTCCACAATGAGCAGTTCTTC. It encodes CASSLGVHNEQFF.

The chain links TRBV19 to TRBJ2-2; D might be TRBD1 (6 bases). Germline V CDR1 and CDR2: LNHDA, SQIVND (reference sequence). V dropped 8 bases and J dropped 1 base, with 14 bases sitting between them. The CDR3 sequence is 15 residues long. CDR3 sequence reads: CASGRRTVNTGELFF. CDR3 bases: TGTGCCAGTGGTCGGCGGACAGTGAACACCGGGGAGCTGTTTTTT.

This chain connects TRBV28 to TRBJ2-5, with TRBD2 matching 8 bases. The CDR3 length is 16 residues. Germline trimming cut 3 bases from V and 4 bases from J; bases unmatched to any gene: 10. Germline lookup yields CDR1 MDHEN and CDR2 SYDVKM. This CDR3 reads CASSLFPGLGSETQYF. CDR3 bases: TGTGCCAGCAGTTTGTTTCCGGGACTAGGGTCAGAGACCCAGTACTTC. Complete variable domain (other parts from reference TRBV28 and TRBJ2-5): DVKVTQSSRYLVKRTGEKVFLECVQDMDHENMFWYRQDPGLGLRLIYFSYDVKMKEKGDIPEGYSVSREKKERFSLILESASTNQTSMYLCASSLFPGLGSETQYFGPGTRLLVL.

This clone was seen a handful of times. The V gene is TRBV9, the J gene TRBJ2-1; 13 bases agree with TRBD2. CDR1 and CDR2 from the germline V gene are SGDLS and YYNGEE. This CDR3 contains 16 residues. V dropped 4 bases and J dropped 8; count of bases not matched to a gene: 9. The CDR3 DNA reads TGTGCCAGCAGCTCCTGGGGACTAGCGGGAATGGATGAGCAGTTCTTC. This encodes CASSSWGLAGMDEQFF. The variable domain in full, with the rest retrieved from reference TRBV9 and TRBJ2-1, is DSGVTQTPKHLITATGQRVTLRCSPRSGDLSVYWYQQSLDQGLQFLIQYYNGEERAKGNILERFSAQQFPDLHSELNLSSLELGDSALYFCASSSWGLAGMDEQFFGPGTRLTVL.

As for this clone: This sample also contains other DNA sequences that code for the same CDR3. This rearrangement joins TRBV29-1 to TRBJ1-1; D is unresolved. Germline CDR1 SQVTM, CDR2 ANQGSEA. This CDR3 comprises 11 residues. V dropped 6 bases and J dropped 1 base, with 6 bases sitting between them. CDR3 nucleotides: TGCAGCGTCCGGGGGAACACTGAAGCTTTCTTT. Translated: CSVRGNTEAFF. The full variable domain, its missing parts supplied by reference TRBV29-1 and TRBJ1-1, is SAVISQKPSRDICQRGTSLTIQCQVDSQVTMMFWYRQQPGQSLTLIATANQGSEATYESGFVIDKFPISRPNLTFSTLTVSNMSPEDSSIYLCSVRGNTEAFFGQGTRLTVV.

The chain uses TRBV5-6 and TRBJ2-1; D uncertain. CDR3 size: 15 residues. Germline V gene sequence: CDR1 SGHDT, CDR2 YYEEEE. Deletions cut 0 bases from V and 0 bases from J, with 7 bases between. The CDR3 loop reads CASSLALSSYNEQFF. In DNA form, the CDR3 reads TGTGCCAGCAGCTTGGCCCTGAGCTCCTACAATGAGCAGTTCTTC.

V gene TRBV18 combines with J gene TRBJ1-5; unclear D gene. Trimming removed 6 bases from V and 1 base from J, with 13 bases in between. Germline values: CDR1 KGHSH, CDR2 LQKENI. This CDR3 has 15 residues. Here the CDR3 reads CASSLGVGSNQPQHF. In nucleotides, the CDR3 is TGTGCCAGCTCCCTCGGGGTGGGGAGCAATCAGCCCCAGCATTTT.